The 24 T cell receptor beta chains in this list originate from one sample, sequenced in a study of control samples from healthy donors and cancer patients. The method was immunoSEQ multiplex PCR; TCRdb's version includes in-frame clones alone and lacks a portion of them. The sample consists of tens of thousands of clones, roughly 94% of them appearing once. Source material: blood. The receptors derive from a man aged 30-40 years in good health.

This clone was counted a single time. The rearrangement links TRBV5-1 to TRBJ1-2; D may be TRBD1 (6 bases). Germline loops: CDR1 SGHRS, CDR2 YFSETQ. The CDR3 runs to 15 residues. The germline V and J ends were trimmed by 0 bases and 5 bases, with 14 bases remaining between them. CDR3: CASSLGIQGGYGYTF. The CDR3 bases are TGCGCCAGCAGCTTGGGTATACAGGGTGGTTATGGCTACACCTTC.

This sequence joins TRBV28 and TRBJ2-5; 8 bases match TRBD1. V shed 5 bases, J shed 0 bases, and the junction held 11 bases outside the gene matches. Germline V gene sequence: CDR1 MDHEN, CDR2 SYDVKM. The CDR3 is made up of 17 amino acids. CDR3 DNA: TGTGCCAGCAGTCCCCCCGGACAGGGTCCGTACCAAGAGACCCAGTACTTC. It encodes CASSPPGQGPYQETQYF.

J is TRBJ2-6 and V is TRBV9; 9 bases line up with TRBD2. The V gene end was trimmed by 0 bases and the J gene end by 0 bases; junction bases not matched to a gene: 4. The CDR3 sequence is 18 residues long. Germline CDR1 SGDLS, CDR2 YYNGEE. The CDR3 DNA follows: TGTGCCAGCAGCGTAGTCCCTAGCGGGGTCTCTGGGGCCAACGTCCTGACTTTC. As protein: CASSVVPSGVSGANVLTF.

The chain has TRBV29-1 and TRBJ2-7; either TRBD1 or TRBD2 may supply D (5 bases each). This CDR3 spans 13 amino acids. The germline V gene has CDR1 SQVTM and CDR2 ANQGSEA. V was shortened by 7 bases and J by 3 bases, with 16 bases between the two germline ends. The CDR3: CSAGGGHLYEQYF. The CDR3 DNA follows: TGCAGCGCCGGAGGTGGACACCTCTACGAGCAGTACTTC.

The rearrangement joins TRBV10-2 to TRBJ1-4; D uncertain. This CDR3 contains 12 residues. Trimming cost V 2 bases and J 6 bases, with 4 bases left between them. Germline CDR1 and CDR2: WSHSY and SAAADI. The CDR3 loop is CASSEEYEKLFF. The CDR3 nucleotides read TGCGCCAGCAGTGAGGAGTATGAAAAACTGTTTTTT.

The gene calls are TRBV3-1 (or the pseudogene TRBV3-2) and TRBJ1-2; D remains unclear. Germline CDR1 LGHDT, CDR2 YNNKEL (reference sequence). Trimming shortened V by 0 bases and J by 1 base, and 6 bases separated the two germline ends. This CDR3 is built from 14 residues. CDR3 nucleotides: TGTGCCAGCAGCCAAGATTACGGTAACTATGGCTACACCTTC. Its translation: CASSQDYGNYGYTF.

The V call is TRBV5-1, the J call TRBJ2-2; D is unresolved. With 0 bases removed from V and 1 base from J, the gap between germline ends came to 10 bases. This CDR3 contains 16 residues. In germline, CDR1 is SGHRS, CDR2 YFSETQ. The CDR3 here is CASSLAALENTGELFF. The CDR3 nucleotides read TGCGCCAGCAGCTTGGCCGCGTTGGAGAACACCGGGGAGCTGTTTTTT.

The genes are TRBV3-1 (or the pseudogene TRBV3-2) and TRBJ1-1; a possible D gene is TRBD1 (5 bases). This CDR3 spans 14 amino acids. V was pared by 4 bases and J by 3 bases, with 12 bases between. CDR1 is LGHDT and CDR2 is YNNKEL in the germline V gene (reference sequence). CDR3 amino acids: CASSLSGGDTEAFF. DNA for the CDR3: TGTGCCAGCAGCCTAAGCGGGGGGGACACTGAAGCTTTCTTT.

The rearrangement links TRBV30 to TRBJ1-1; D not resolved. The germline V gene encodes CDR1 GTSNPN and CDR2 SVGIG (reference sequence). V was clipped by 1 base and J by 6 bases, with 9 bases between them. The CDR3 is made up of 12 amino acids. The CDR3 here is CAWSGSIPEAFF. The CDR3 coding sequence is TGTGCCTGGAGTGGTTCGATCCCTGAAGCTTTCTTT.

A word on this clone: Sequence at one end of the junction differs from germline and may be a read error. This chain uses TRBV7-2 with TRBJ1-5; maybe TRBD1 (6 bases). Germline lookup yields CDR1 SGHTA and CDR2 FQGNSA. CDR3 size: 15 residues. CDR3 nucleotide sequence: TGTGCCAGCAGATTAGGGGGGGTTAGCAATCAGCCCCAGCATTTT. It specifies CASRLGGVSNQPQHF.

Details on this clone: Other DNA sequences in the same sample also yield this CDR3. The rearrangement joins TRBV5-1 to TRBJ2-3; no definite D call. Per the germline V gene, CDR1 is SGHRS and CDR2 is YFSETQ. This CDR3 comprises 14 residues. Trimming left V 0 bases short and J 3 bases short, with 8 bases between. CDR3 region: CASSLAGVTDTQYF. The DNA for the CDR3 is TGCGCCAGCAGCTTGGCCGGAGTAACAGATACGCAGTATTTT.

As DNA, the CDR3 is TGCAGCGTTGAATCAGGGCCTACGCAGTATTTT. Translating gives CSVESGPTQYF. V usage is TRBV29-1 and J usage is TRBJ2-3; weak D call: TRBD1 (5 bases). Germline lookup yields CDR1 SQVTM and CDR2 ANQGSEA. Trimming left V 2 bases short and J 8 bases short, with 8 bases between. This CDR3 comprises 11 residues.

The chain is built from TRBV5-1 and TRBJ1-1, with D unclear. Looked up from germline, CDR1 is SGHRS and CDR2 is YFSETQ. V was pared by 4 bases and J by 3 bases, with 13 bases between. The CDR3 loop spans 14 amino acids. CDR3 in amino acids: CASSPAVTDTEAFF. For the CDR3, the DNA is TGCGCCAGCAGCCCGGCCGTGACGGACACTGAAGCTTTCTTT.

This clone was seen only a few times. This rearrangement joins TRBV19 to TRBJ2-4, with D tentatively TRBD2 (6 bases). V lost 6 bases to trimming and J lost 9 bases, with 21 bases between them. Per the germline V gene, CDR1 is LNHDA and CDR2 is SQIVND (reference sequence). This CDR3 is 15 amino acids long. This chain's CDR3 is CASSPTRLVGGIQYF. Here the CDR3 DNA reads TGTGCCAGTAGCCCAACACGACTAGTGGGTGGCATTCAGTACTTC.

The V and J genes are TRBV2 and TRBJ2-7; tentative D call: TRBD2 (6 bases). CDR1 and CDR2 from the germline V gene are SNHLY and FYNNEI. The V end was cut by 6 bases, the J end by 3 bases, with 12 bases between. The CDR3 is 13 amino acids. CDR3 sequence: CASRRDFRYEQYF. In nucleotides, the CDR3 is TGTGCCAGCAGACGGGACTTTCGCTACGAGCAGTACTTC. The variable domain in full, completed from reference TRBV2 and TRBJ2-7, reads EPEVTQTPSHQVTQMGQEVILRCVPISNHLYFYWYRQILGQKVEFLVSFYNNEISEKSEIFDDQFSVERPDGSNFTLKIRSTKLEDSAMYFCASRRDFRYEQYFGPGTRLTVT.

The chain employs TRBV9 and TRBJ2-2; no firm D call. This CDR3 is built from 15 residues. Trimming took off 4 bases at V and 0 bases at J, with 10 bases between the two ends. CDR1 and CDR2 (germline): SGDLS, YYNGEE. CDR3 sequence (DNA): TGTGCCAGCAGCCGGATGATCGCGAACACCGGGGAGCTGTTTTTT. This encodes CASSRMIANTGELFF.

The CDR3 loop is CASSVVSSYEQYF. CDR3 DNA: TGTGCCAGCAGTGTGGTCAGCTCCTACGAGCAGTACTTC. The chain is built from TRBV12-3 or TRBV12-4 and TRBJ2-7; no clear D gene. The CDR3 consists of 13 residues. V lost 5 bases and J lost 0, with 8 bases in between.

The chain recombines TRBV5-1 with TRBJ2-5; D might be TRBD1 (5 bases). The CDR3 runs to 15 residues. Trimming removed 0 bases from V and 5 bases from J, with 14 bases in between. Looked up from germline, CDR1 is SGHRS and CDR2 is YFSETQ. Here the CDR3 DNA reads TGCGCCAGCAGCTTGGACCCAGGGCAGTGGGAGACCCAGTACTTC. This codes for CASSLDPGQWETQYF.

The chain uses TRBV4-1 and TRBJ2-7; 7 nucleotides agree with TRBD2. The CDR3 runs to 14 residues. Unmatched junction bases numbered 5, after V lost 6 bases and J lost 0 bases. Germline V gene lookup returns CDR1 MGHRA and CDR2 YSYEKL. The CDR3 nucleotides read TGCGCCAGCAGGAAAGTAGCGGGCTCCTACGAGCAGTACTTC. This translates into CASRKVAGSYEQYF.

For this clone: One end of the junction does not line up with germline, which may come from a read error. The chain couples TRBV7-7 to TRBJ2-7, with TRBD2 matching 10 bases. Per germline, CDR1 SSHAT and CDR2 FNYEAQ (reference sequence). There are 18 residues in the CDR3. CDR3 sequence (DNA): TGTGCTAGCAGCTTAGCCATGCTAGCGGGAGAGCGGTCCTACGAGCAGTACTTC. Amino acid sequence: CASSLAMLAGERSYEQYF. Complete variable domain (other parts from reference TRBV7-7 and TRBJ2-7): GAGVSQSPRYKVTKRGQDVTLRCDPISSHATLYWYQQALGQGPEFLTYFNYEAQPDKSGLPSDRFSAERPEGSISTLTIQRTEQRDSAMYRCASSLAMLAGERSYEQYFGPGTRLTVT.

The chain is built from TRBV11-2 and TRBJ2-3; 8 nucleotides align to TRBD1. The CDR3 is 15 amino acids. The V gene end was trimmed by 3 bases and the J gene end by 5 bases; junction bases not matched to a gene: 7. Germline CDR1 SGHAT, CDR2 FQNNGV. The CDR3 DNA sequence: TGTGCCAGCAGCTTCGGACAGGGAAGGGAAGATACGCAGTATTTT. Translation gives CASSFGQGREDTQYF.

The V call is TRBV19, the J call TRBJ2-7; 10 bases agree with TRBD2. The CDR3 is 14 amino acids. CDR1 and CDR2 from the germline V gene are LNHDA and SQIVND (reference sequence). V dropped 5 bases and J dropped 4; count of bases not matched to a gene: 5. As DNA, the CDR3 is TGTGCCAGTAGTGGAGCGGGAGGGCCTTACGAGCAGTACTTC. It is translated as CASSGAGGPYEQYF.

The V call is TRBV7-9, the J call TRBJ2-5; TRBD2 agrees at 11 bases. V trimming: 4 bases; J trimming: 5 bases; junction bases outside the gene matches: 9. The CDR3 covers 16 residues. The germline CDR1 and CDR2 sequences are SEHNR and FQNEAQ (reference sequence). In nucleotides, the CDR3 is TGTGCCAGCAGCTCCATAGCGGGAGGGCCGAGGGAGACCCAGTACTTC. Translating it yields CASSSIAGGPRETQYF.

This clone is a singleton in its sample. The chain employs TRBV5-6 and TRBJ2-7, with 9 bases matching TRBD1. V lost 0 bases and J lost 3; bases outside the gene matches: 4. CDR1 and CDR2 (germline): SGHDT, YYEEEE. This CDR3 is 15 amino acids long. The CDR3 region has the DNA TGTGCCAGCAGCTTGGTGGGACAGGGTGACTACGAGCAGTACTTC. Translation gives CASSLVGQGDYEQYF.